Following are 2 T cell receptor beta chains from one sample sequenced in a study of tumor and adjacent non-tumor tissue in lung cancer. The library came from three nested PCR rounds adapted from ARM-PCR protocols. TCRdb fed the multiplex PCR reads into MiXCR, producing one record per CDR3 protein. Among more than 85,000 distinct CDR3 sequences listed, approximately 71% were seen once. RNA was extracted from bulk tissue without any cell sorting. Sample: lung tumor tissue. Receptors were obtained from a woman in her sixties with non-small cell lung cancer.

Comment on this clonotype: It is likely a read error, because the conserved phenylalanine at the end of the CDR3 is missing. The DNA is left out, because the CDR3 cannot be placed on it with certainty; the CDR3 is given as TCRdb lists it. CDR3 sequence reads: CAWSLAGPYEHYL. The chain couples TRBV30 to TRBJ2-7; the table's TRBD2 call for D was not verified on the DNA. The CDR3 length is 13 residues, termini included. Germline CDR1 reads GTSNPN; CDR2 reads SVGIG (reference sequence).

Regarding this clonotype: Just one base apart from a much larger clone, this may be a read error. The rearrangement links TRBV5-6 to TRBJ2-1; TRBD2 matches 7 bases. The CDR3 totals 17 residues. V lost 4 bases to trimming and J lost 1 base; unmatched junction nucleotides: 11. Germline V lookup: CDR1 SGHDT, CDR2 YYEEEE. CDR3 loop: CASSKASGRGSYNEQFF. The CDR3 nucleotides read TGTGCCAGCAGCAAGGCTAGCGGTAGGGGTTCCTACAATGAGCAGTTCTTC.